A selection of T cell receptor beta chains follows, all from one sample in a study of cytomegalovirus exposure and HLA in healthy donors. The repertoire was sequenced with immunoSEQ multiplex PCR; TCRdb's copy has only in-frame clones and lacks some. The sample shows some 220,000 clones, 78% of them seen only once. Sequenced: PBMCs. The receptors shown here come from a boy between 10 and 17 years old in good health and CMV-seronegative. The CDR3 runs from the conserved cysteine through the conserved F or W. D genes are given only for firm matches. Expanded clones get a size class; other rows say once, few or many, or leave the size out.

clone_size,j_call,d_call,v_call,cdr3_aa,cdr3_nt
NA,TRBJ1-2,NA,TRBV30,CAWSQGQVGYTF,TGTGCCTGGAGCCAGGGGCAGGTTGGCTACACCTTC
NA,TRBJ2-1,TRBD2,TRBV29-1,CSVGAGGRCEQFF,TGCAGCGTTGGGGCGGGGGGGCGCTGTGAGCAGTTCTTC
once,TRBJ1-1,NA,TRBV6-1,CASSEGGLSF,TGTGCCAGCAGTGAAGGAGGCCTGTCATTT
NA,TRBJ2-5,TRBD2,TRBV27,CASSLSSGGETQYF,TGTGCCAGCAGTTTATCGAGCGGGGGAGAGACCCAGTACTTC
few,TRBJ1-5,TRBD1,TRBV6-1,CASSEWDRAGGQPQHF,TGTGCCAGCAGTGAGTGGGACAGGGCGGGGGGACAGCCCCAGCATTTT
NA,TRBJ1-5,NA,TRBV2,CASMAEYSNQPQHF,TGTGCCAGCATGGCAGAATATAGCAATCAGCCCCAGCATTTT
NA,TRBJ2-2,TRBD1,TRBV19,CASSIGVDRGRPLNTGELFF,TGTGCCAGTAGTATAGGAGTCGACAGGGGGCGCCCCCTTAACACCGGGGAGCTGTTTTTT
NA,TRBJ2-2,NA,TRBV5-1,CASSLGTSTGELFF,TGCGCCAGCAGCTTGGGAACTTCAACCGGGGAGCTGTTTTTT
NA,TRBJ2-1,TRBD1,TRBV7-7,CASSSGQGGFYNEQFF,TGTGCTAGCAGCTCCGGACAGGGTGGGTTCTACAATGAGCAGTTCTTC
NA,TRBJ1-1,TRBD1,TRBV6-5,CASSYPDRETEAFF,TGTGCCAGCAGTTACCCGGACAGGGAAACTGAAGCTTTCTTT
NA,TRBJ1-3,TRBD1,TRBV10-3,CACTGDRGSPDSGNTIYF,TGTGCCTGCACCGGGGACAGGGGATCCCCGGACTCTGGAAACACCATATATTTT
NA,TRBJ1-4,NA,TRBV10-3,CAISGSGTGSGEKLFF,TGTGCCATCAGTGGGTCCGGTACAGGGTCGGGTGAAAAACTGTTTTTT
NA,TRBJ1-5,TRBD1,TRBV27,CASSLLGGRQPQHF,TGTGCCAGCAGTCTCCTAGGGGGCAGGCAGCCCCAGCATTTT